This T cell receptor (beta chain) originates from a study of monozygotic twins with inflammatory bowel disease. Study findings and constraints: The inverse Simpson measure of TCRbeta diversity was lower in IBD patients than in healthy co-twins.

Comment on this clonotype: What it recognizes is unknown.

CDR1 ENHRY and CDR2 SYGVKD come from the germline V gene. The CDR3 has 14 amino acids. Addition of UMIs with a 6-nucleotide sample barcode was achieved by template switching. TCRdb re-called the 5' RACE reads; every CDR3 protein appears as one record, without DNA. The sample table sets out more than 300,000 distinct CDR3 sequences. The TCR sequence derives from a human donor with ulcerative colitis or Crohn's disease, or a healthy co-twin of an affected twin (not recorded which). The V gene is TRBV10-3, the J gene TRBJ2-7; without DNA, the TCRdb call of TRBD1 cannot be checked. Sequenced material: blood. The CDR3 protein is CAISDQGLNYEQYF.